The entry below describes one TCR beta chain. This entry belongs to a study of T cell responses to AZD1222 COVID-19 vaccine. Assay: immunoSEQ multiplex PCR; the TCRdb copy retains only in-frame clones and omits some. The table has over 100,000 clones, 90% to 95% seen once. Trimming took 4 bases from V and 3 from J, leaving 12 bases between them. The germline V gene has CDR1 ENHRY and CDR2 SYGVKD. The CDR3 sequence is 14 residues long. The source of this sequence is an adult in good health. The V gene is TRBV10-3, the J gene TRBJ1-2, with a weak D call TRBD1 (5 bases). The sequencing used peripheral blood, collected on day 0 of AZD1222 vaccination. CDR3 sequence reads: CAISAMGGDYGYTF. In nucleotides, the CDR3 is TGTGCCATCAGTGCGATGGGGGGTGACTATGGCTACACCTTC.